This passage covers 26 T cell receptor beta chains from one sample sequenced in a study of T cells expressing NK-cell markers. TCRdb re-called the 5' RACE reads and shows each CDR3 protein once, DNA omitted. Recorded for this sample: more than 250,000 distinct CDR3 sequences. Source material: blood T cells: a sorted CD56 or NKG2C T cell subset, CD4+ or CD8+ T cells, or bulk PBMC T cells (not recorded which). All receptors come from a man younger than 30 in good health.

The chain combines TRBV10-3 with TRBJ2-1; the TCRdb D gene call, TRBD1, has no DNA to confirm it. The CDR3 is 11 residues long. Germline CDR1 and CDR2: ENHRY and SYGVKD. CDR3 region: CARWGDNEQFF.

The chain carries TRBV28 and TRBJ2-5; the TRBD1 assignment by TCRdb is unverifiable without DNA. This CDR3 spans 15 amino acids. Germline CDR1 MDHEN, CDR2 SYDVKM. The CDR3 sequence is CASSLSGHTQETQYF. The variable domain in full, completed from reference TRBV28 and TRBJ2-5, reads DVKVTQSSRYLVKRTGEKVFLECVQDMDHENMFWYRQDPGLGLRLIYFSYDVKMKEKGDIPEGYSVSREKKERFSLILESASTNQTSMYLCASSLSGHTQETQYFGPGTRLLVL.

V is TRBV20-1 and J is TRBJ1-3. The CDR3 runs to 14 residues. Germline CDR1 and CDR2: DFQATT and SNEGSKA (reference sequence). The CDR3 loop reads CSARPDSSGNTIYF.

The rearrangement uses TRBV9 and TRBJ2-1; no DNA is available, so the TRBD1 call from TCRdb remains unchecked. CDR1 and CDR2 (germline): SGDLS, YYNGEE. This CDR3 is 16 amino acids long. Here the CDR3 reads CASSPQGQGALNEQFF.

V and J are TRBV20-1 and TRBJ2-7; TCRdb gives TRBD1 as the D gene, but with no DNA this cannot be confirmed. The CDR3 covers 14 residues. Germline loops: CDR1 DFQATT, CDR2 SNEGSKA (reference sequence). CDR3 residues: CSARDRGFSYEQYF.

The genes are TRBV6-2 or TRBV6-3 and TRBJ2-7; TCRdb's D call of TRBD2 is untestable without DNA. From germline, CDR1 is MNHEY and CDR2 SVGEGT. The CDR3 is 14 amino acids. The CDR3 region is CASSYQRTLYEQYF.

The V call is TRBV6-1, the J call TRBJ1-2; the D call of TRBD1 rests on TCRdb alone, since no DNA is present to check it. Germline V CDR1 and CDR2: MNHNS, SASEGT. The CDR3 sequence is 14 residues long. Here the CDR3 reads CASSKTRRQYGYTF.

The chain joins TRBV12-3 or TRBV12-4 to TRBJ2-1; the TCRdb D gene call, TRBD2, has no DNA to confirm it. CDR3 length: 13 amino acids. CDR3 amino acids: CASSPSTREEQFF.

This chain links TRBV10-3 with TRBJ2-5; the D call of TRBD2 rests on TCRdb alone, since no DNA is present to check it. The CDR3 runs to 14 residues. CDR1 and CDR2 (germline): ENHRY, SYGVKD. CDR3 region: CAISGSGSRETQYF.

The chain combines TRBV20-1 with TRBJ2-2; without DNA, the TCRdb call of TRBD2 cannot be checked. This CDR3 region has 14 residues. In germline, CDR1 is DFQATT, CDR2 SNEGSKA (reference sequence). The CDR3 sequence is CSALAGEKAGELFF.

The chain has TRBV29-1 and TRBJ1-1; TCRdb selects TRBD1, and the lack of DNA leaves this call unchecked. CDR1 and CDR2 (germline): SQVTM, ANQGSEA. CDR3 length equals 12 residues. The chain's CDR3 is CSARGLGTEAFF.

J is TRBJ1-4 and V is TRBV29-1; TCRdb gives TRBD1 as the D gene, but with no DNA this cannot be confirmed. Per the germline V gene, CDR1 is SQVTM and CDR2 is ANQGSEA. CDR3 length: 13 amino acids. CDR3 residues: CSALQGRNEKLFF.

The rearrangement joins TRBV12-3 or TRBV12-4 to TRBJ1-2; checking the TCRdb D call of TRBD1 is not possible without DNA. The length of the CDR3 is 13 residues. CDR3 in amino acids: CASTDRGLNGYTF.

V and J are TRBV29-1 and TRBJ1-1; TCRdb's D call of TRBD1 is untestable without DNA. The germline gives CDR1 SQVTM, CDR2 ANQGSEA. The CDR3 runs to 14 residues. The CDR3 reads CSVGPLRGRGEAFF.

V is TRBV7-2 and J is TRBJ1-1; the D call from TCRdb, TRBD1, cannot be confirmed without DNA. CDR3 length: 14 residues. Germline assignment: CDR1 SGHTA and CDR2 FQGNSA. This chain's CDR3 is CASSLGTGQTEAFF. The variable domain in full, with the rest retrieved from reference TRBV7-2 and TRBJ1-1, is GAGVSQSPSNKVTEKGKDVELRCDPISGHTALYWYRQSLGQGLEFLIYFQGNSAPDKSGLPSDRFSAERTGGSVSTLTIQRTQQEDSAVYLCASSLGTGQTEAFFGQGTRLTVV.

V is TRBV27 and J is TRBJ1-5. CDR3 length equals 13 residues. CDR1 is MNHEY, CDR2 SMNVEV, per germline (reference sequence). CDR3 in amino acids: CASSFGVNQPQHF.

The V call is TRBV20-1, the J call TRBJ2-1; with no DNA, the TCRdb D assignment of TRBD2 cannot be verified. The germline gives CDR1 DFQATT, CDR2 SNEGSKA (reference sequence). The CDR3 covers 12 residues. The CDR3 protein is CSARGGLVEQFF.

CDR3 sequence reads: CAWRRGQGPNTGELFF. V gene TRBV30 combines with J gene TRBJ2-2; the TCRdb D gene call, TRBD1, has no DNA to confirm it. Germline values: CDR1 GTSNPN, CDR2 SVGIG (reference sequence). This CDR3 is built from 16 residues.

This sequence joins TRBV24-1 and TRBJ2-2. The germline V gene encodes CDR1 KGHDR and CDR2 SFDVKD. This CDR3 has 12 amino acids. The CDR3 is CATSDLSGELFF.

This chain links TRBV6-4 with TRBJ2-7. CDR1 is MRHNA and CDR2 is SNTAGT in the germline V gene. This CDR3 comprises 12 residues. This chain's CDR3 is CASTKGTYEQYF.

The chain recombines TRBV7-6 with TRBJ2-5. CDR1 is SGHVS and CDR2 is FNYEAQ in the germline V gene. The CDR3 is 15 residues long. CDR3 protein: CASSPILALQETQYF.

This chain connects TRBV5-1 to TRBJ2-2. From germline, CDR1 is SGHRS and CDR2 YFSETQ. This CDR3 comprises 14 residues. The CDR3 sequence is CASSFDSNTGELFF.

This chain joins TRBV7-9 and TRBJ2-1; TCRdb's assignment of TRBD2 cannot be checked, as there is no DNA. This CDR3 region has 15 residues. Germline values: CDR1 SEHNR, CDR2 FQNEAQ (reference sequence). CDR3 sequence reads: CASSAAGGPRNEQFF.

This chain uses TRBV19 with TRBJ2-1; TCRdb picks TRBD2, but there is no DNA to check that call. Per germline, CDR1 LNHDA and CDR2 SQIVND (reference sequence). This CDR3 contains 18 residues. The CDR3 region is CASSPRWLAGTSYNEQFF.

The rearrangement links TRBV20-1 to TRBJ2-2. The germline gives CDR1 DFQATT, CDR2 SNEGSKA (reference sequence). CDR3 length equals 11 residues. The CDR3 sequence is CSAEETGELFF.

The rearrangement joins TRBV4-2 to TRBJ1-6. The CDR3 extends over 13 amino acids. Germline assignment: CDR1 LGHNA and CDR2 YNFKEQ. The CDR3 is CASSQDRGSPLHF.